This TCR beta chain was sequenced during a study of CD8 T cells in Susac syndrome. RNA in amounts of about 0.45 to 1 ug was reverse transcribed with random hexamers. The CDR3 of TCR beta was amplified by immunoSEQ multiplex PCR across 54 Vbeta and 13 Jbeta. TCRdb redid the calling of the immunoSEQ multiplex PCR reads with MiXCR, one entry per CDR3 protein. Of approximately 190,000 distinct CDR3 sequences in the sample, approximately 95% were seen once. CD8+ and CD4+ T cells from blood underwent TCR beta sequencing. TEMRA cells were FACS-enriched, and CD8+ and CD4+ T cells were isolated negatively. The CDR3 is 16 amino acids. Trimming took off 0 bases at V and 1 base at J, with 12 bases between the two ends. Germline assignment: CDR1 MNHEY and CDR2 SVGEGT. A note on this clonotype: The antigen is undetermined.

Study-wide findings and caveats: TCR sequencing and HLA analysis covered a relatively small number of individuals.

This receptor was taken from a human donor in good health. The sequencing input was CD4+ T cells from PBMCs. The chain links TRBV6-2 or TRBV6-3 to TRBJ1-1; tentative D call: TRBD1 (5 bases). The CDR3 sequence: CASSYSLTVPNTEAFF. CDR3 DNA: TGTGCCAGCAGTTACTCCCTGACAGTCCCGAACACTGAAGCTTTCTTT.